Described below is a single TCR beta chain sequence and its context. Adults between about 18 and 95 years of age took part from 24 US areas. In assigning cohorts, the study relied on participant-reported clinical history. The recovered donors of Cohort 3 showed two negative PCRs, clearance, or symptom resolution. Produced via immunoSEQ multiplex PCR; TCRdb's table is partial and in-frame only. This sample has under 200,000 clones, with 89% found just once. This entry comes from a study of blood T cell repertoires in COVID-19. Study at large: The United States, Italy and Spain were the sources of the acute and convalescent COVID-19 samples.

Germline V gene sequence: CDR1 SEHNR, CDR2 FQNEAQ (reference sequence). J lost 7 bases, V lost 4 bases, and 7 bases had no gene match. This CDR3 region has 15 residues. This receptor was obtained from a woman aged 18 to 35 who had recovered from COVID-19. V gene TRBV7-9 combines with J gene TRBJ2-1; 10 nucleotides align to TRBD1. Sequenced material: PBMCs or T cells enriched from blood (not recorded which). The CDR3 reads CASSSWTGGFNEQFF. The CDR3 DNA is TGTGCCAGCAGCTCCTGGACAGGGGGTTTTAATGAGCAGTTCTTC.